This TCR beta chain was captured in a study of control samples from healthy donors and cancer patients. Assay: immunoSEQ multiplex PCR; the TCRdb copy retains only in-frame clones and omits some. The sample holds 130,000 to 150,000 clones; about nine tenths are singletons and the top ten take more than 4%. Germline CDR1 and CDR2: LNHDA and SQIVND (reference sequence). Germline trimming cut 0 bases from V and 5 bases from J; bases unmatched to any gene: 4. The CDR3 totals 15 residues. The sample comprised blood. This TCR was recovered from a man aged 25-45 years in good health. The chain links TRBV19 to TRBJ2-5, with TRBD2 matching over 9 bases. CDR3 region: CASSIDLGTSETQYF. In DNA form, the CDR3 reads TGTGCCAGTAGTATAGATCTGGGGACTAGCGAGACCCAGTACTTC. Variable domain in full (rest from reference TRBV19 and TRBJ2-5): DGGITQSPKYLFRKEGQNVTLSCEQNLNHDAMYWYRQDPGQGLRLIYYSQIVNDFQKGDIAEGYSVSREKKESFPLTVTSAQKNPTAFYLCASSIDLGTSETQYFGPGTRLLVL.